This T cell receptor (beta chain) was sequenced for a study of blood T cell repertoires in COVID-19. Across the study: Nucleic acid was either cDNA or gDNA, and it came from T cells, B-cell-depleted T cells, or PBMCs.

The assay was immunoSEQ multiplex PCR, and TCRdb's table has in-frame clones only and misses some. The sample lists 150,000 to 200,000 clones; 65% to 85% were seen once. Source material: peripheral blood. This receptor was identified in a woman aged 80 or over with acute or convalescent COVID-19.

This chain's CDR3 is CASSPRTGNTGELFF. Written as DNA, the CDR3 is TGTGCCAGCTCACCCCGGACAGGGAACACCGGGGAGCTGTTTTTT. The V gene is TRBV18, the J gene TRBJ2-2; 7 nucleotides line up with TRBD1. J lost 1 base, V lost 3 bases, and 2 bases had no gene match. The CDR3 length is 15 residues. Germline lookup yields CDR1 KGHSH and CDR2 LQKENI.